The clone carrying this T cell receptor beta chain has more than one count but fewer than ten. The PCR made use of 60 Vbeta and 13 Jbeta primers. Sequencing was performed with immunoSEQ multiplex PCR; in TCRdb, only in-frame clones are kept and a portion is missing. Seen here are about 98,000 clones, approximately 79% observed once, and the top ten hold approximately 1.8%. This record belongs to a study of cytomegalovirus exposure and HLA in healthy donors. V lost 1 base to trimming and J lost 1 base, with 7 bases between them. Looked up from germline, CDR1 is LGHNA and CDR2 is YNFKEQ. CDR3 length equals 14 residues.

This receptor was identified in a male donor in good health and CMV-seronegative. This rearrangement joins TRBV4-2 to TRBJ2-5; D unclear. The sequencing sample was made of PBMCs. The CDR3 here is CASSQGAAQETQYF. CDR3 coding DNA: TGTGCCAGCAGCCAAGGGGCAGCCCAAGAGACCCAGTACTTC.